A selection of T cell receptor beta chains follows, all from one sample in a study of CD8+ T cells in alopecia areata. Clones were sequenced by immunoSEQ multiplex PCR, and TCRdb holds only the in-frame ones, with some missing. The sample yields about 150,000 clones, about 53% seen once. This sample comprised CD8+ T cells sorted from blood, obtained at week 0. Receptors originate from a human donor with alopecia areata. The CDR3 runs from the conserved cysteine through the conserved F or W. Fields, in order: J gene, clone size, D gene, V gene, CDR3 DNA, CDR3 protein. The D gene is left open where the match is weak. Expanded clones are given a class, and other clones once, few, many or no size at all.

J gene: TRBJ2-7; clone size: -; D gene: -; V gene: TRBV28; CDR3 DNA: TGTGCCAGCAGTGAAGAAGGGCCCGAGCAGTACTTC; CDR3 protein: CASSEEGPEQYF
J gene: TRBJ1-1; clone size: -; D gene: TRBD1; V gene: TRBV29-1; CDR3 DNA: TGCAGCGTTCGACAGGGGGACACCTCAGAAGCTTTCTTT; CDR3 protein: CSVRQGDTSEAFF
J gene: TRBJ1-2; clone size: many; D gene: -; V gene: TRBV19; CDR3 DNA: TGTGCCAGTGCGACAGGAAACTATGGCTACACCTTC; CDR3 protein: CASATGNYGYTF
J gene: TRBJ2-2; clone size: -; D gene: -; V gene: TRBV15; CDR3 DNA: TGTGCCACCAGCGGACAAGAGGGGATGCGAAACACCGGGGAGCTGTTTTTT; CDR3 protein: CATSGQEGMRNTGELFF
J gene: TRBJ2-2; clone size: -; D gene: -; V gene: TRBV6-5; CDR3 DNA: TGTGCCAGCAGTTACTTCGTCTCCGGGGAGCTGTTTTTT; CDR3 protein: CASSYFVSGELFF
J gene: TRBJ2-7; clone size: -; D gene: -; V gene: TRBV13; CDR3 DNA: TGTGCCAGCAGCACCGGACAGAGAATGTACGAGCAGTACTTC; CDR3 protein: CASSTGQRMYEQYF
J gene: TRBJ1-2; clone size: -; D gene: TRBD1; V gene: TRBV2; CDR3 DNA: TGTGCCAGCAGTGAAGGTCGGACAGGGCCTCACTATGGCTACACCTTC; CDR3 protein: CASSEGRTGPHYGYTF
J gene: TRBJ2-1; clone size: few; D gene: -; V gene: TRBV6-5; CDR3 DNA: TGTGCCAGCAGCCCAGGGGCGTACAATGAGCAGTTCTTC; CDR3 protein: CASSPGAYNEQFF
J gene: TRBJ2-7; clone size: -; D gene: -; V gene: TRBV5-1; CDR3 DNA: TGCGCCAGCAGCCAGGGCTACGAGCAGTACTTC; CDR3 protein: CASSQGYEQYF
J gene: TRBJ1-1; clone size: once; D gene: -; V gene: TRBV7-3; CDR3 DNA: TGTGCCAGCAGCTCTCAGGGTGGCACTGAAGCTTTCTTT; CDR3 protein: CASSSQGGTEAFF
J gene: TRBJ2-7; clone size: -; D gene: TRBD1; V gene: TRBV4-1; CDR3 DNA: TGCGCCAGCAGCCAGACAGGGGGCGAGGGCTACGAGCAGTACTTC; CDR3 protein: CASSQTGGEGYEQYF
J gene: TRBJ2-7; clone size: -; D gene: -; V gene: TRBV4-3; CDR3 DNA: TGCGCCAGCAGCCAAGATCCTGAGAGCGAGCAGTACTTC; CDR3 protein: CASSQDPESEQYF
J gene: TRBJ2-5; clone size: -; D gene: -; V gene: TRBV9; CDR3 DNA: TGTGCCAGCAGCGTAGCTACAGGGTCGGTGGGGGAGACCCAGTACTTC; CDR3 protein: CASSVATGSVGETQYF
J gene: TRBJ2-3; clone size: few; D gene: TRBD1; V gene: TRBV6-6; CDR3 DNA: TGTGCCAGCAGGGGGACAGCTGAGGATACGCAGTATTTT; CDR3 protein: CASRGTAEDTQYF
J gene: TRBJ1-2; clone size: -; D gene: TRBD1; V gene: TRBV29-1; CDR3 DNA: TGCAGCGTCATGGACAGGGGGAGCTATGGCTACACCTTC; CDR3 protein: CSVMDRGSYGYTF
J gene: TRBJ2-7; clone size: few; D gene: -; V gene: TRBV19; CDR3 DNA: TGTGCCAGTAGTATAGATCGAAACGAGCAGTACTTC; CDR3 protein: CASSIDRNEQYF
J gene: TRBJ2-1; clone size: few; D gene: TRBD2; V gene: TRBV23-1; CDR3 DNA: TGCGCCAGCAGTCACGGGACTACCTACAATGAGCAGTTCTTC; CDR3 protein: CASSHGTTYNEQFF
J gene: TRBJ1-1; clone size: once; D gene: -; V gene: TRBV9; CDR3 DNA: TGTGCCAGCAGCGCCCGGGACGGAAAAAACACTGAAGCTTTCTTT; CDR3 protein: CASSARDGKNTEAFF
J gene: TRBJ1-2; clone size: -; D gene: -; V gene: TRBV29-1; CDR3 DNA: TGCAGCGTTGAAGGCAACGGCCATAACTATGGCTACACCTTC; CDR3 protein: CSVEGNGHNYGYTF
J gene: TRBJ1-5; clone size: few; D gene: -; V gene: TRBV7-2; CDR3 DNA: TGTGCCAGCAGCTCTGGTAATCAGCCCCAGCATTTT; CDR3 protein: CASSSGNQPQHF
J gene: TRBJ2-7; clone size: -; D gene: -; V gene: TRBV2; CDR3 DNA: TGTGCCAGCAAGGGGGGCAGCTACGAGCAGTACTTC; CDR3 protein: CASKGGSYEQYF
J gene: TRBJ1-6; clone size: -; D gene: TRBD1; V gene: TRBV5-6; CDR3 DNA: TGTGCCAGCAGCTCTACCGGGACAGGCGATTCACCCCTCCACTTT; CDR3 protein: CASSSTGTGDSPLHF
J gene: TRBJ2-3; clone size: -; D gene: -; V gene: TRBV6-5; CDR3 DNA: TGTGCCAGCAGTTACTCACCGCTCGATACGCAGTATTTT; CDR3 protein: CASSYSPLDTQYF
J gene: TRBJ2-7; clone size: -; D gene: -; V gene: TRBV30; CDR3 DNA: TGTGCCTGGAGTGAGGGACCCTCTCCATACGAGCAGTACTTC; CDR3 protein: CAWSEGPSPYEQYF
J gene: TRBJ1-2; clone size: -; D gene: TRBD1; V gene: TRBV6-5; CDR3 DNA: TGTGCCAGCAGTTACTTTACAGGGGGCTGGGGTGGCTACACCTTC; CDR3 protein: CASSYFTGGWGGYTF
J gene: TRBJ2-5; clone size: -; D gene: TRBD2; V gene: TRBV28; CDR3 DNA: TGTGCCAGCAGTTCGGGCAGGGAGGGAGAGACCCAGTACTTC; CDR3 protein: CASSSGREGETQYF
J gene: TRBJ1-6; clone size: -; D gene: -; V gene: TRBV6-5; CDR3 DNA: TGTGCCAGCAGAAAGACCGTCGATAATTCACCCCTCCACTTT; CDR3 protein: CASRKTVDNSPLHF
J gene: TRBJ2-2; clone size: -; D gene: -; V gene: TRBV6-5; CDR3 DNA: TGTGCCAGCAGACCTCTTGGCACCGGGGAGCTGTTTTTT; CDR3 protein: CASRPLGTGELFF
J gene: TRBJ2-5; clone size: -; D gene: -; V gene: TRBV29-1; CDR3 DNA: TGCAGCGTTGACCCCCGACAAGAGACCCAGTACTTC; CDR3 protein: CSVDPRQETQYF
J gene: TRBJ2-3; clone size: few; D gene: TRBD2; V gene: TRBV29-1; CDR3 DNA: TGCAGCGTTGAGTCGCCTCGGACTAGCGGGTTCACAGATACGCAGTATTTT; CDR3 protein: CSVESPRTSGFTDTQYF
J gene: TRBJ2-7; clone size: -; D gene: TRBD2; V gene: TRBV9; CDR3 DNA: TGTGCCAGCAGCGTAGAGGCCAGCGGGGGCTCCTACGAGCAGTACTTC; CDR3 protein: CASSVEASGGSYEQYF
J gene: TRBJ1-1; clone size: -; D gene: -; V gene: TRBV9; CDR3 DNA: TGTGCCAGCAGACCCCGGGGAGGGGGGAACACTGAAGCTTTCTTT; CDR3 protein: CASRPRGGGNTEAFF
J gene: TRBJ2-1; clone size: -; D gene: TRBD1; V gene: TRBV5-1; CDR3 DNA: TGCGCCAGCAGCTTGGGAGGTGAGGGGGCGCGAGATGAGCAGTTCTTC; CDR3 protein: CASSLGGEGARDEQFF
J gene: TRBJ2-3; clone size: few; D gene: TRBD1; V gene: TRBV28; CDR3 DNA: TGTGCCAGCAGTTTGCGGACAGGGGCAGATACGCAGTATTTT; CDR3 protein: CASSLRTGADTQYF
J gene: TRBJ2-5; clone size: -; D gene: -; V gene: TRBV7-9; CDR3 DNA: TGTGCCAGCACCCCGGCAGGCCTACAAGAGACCCAGTACTTC; CDR3 protein: CASTPAGLQETQYF
J gene: TRBJ2-5; clone size: large; D gene: TRBD1; V gene: TRBV28; CDR3 DNA: TGTGCCAGCAGTTTTGCGACAGGGGTGAAGTCCCAGTACTTC; CDR3 protein: CASSFATGVKSQYF
J gene: TRBJ2-1; clone size: -; D gene: -; V gene: TRBV29-1; CDR3 DNA: TGCAGCGTTTCGTTGGGGGGTGAGCAGTTCTTC; CDR3 protein: CSVSLGGEQFF
J gene: TRBJ1-6; clone size: -; D gene: -; V gene: TRBV30; CDR3 DNA: TGTGCCTGGAGTGTGGTTGGCGGTTCACCCCTCCACTTT; CDR3 protein: CAWSVVGGSPLHF
J gene: TRBJ2-3; clone size: -; D gene: -; V gene: TRBV7-2; CDR3 DNA: TGTGCCAGCAGCCACTACACTACAGATACGCAGTATTTT; CDR3 protein: CASSHYTTDTQYF
J gene: TRBJ2-7; clone size: -; D gene: -; V gene: TRBV9; CDR3 DNA: TGTGCCAGCAGCGCCCAAAGGGGCGGGGGCATGGACGAGCAGTACTTC; CDR3 protein: CASSAQRGGGMDEQYF
J gene: TRBJ2-7; clone size: -; D gene: TRBD2; V gene: TRBV12-5; CDR3 DNA: TGTGCTAGTGGGGGACTAGCGGGCGAGCAGTACTTC; CDR3 protein: CASGGLAGEQYF
J gene: TRBJ2-7; clone size: once; D gene: -; V gene: TRBV30; CDR3 DNA: TGTGCCTGGAGTGTAGGGCAGAGAGAGCAGTACTTC; CDR3 protein: CAWSVGQREQYF
J gene: TRBJ2-5; clone size: -; D gene: TRBD2; V gene: TRBV7-2; CDR3 DNA: TGTGCCAGCAGCTTAGGACTGGTCGGCGGGGGGCCGACGGAGACCCAGTACTTC; CDR3 protein: CASSLGLVGGGPTETQYF
J gene: TRBJ1-5; clone size: -; D gene: -; V gene: TRBV19; CDR3 DNA: TGTGCCAGCACATTCCGAGATGGCAATCAGCCCCAGCATTTT; CDR3 protein: CASTFRDGNQPQHF
J gene: TRBJ2-1; clone size: -; D gene: -; V gene: TRBV29-1; CDR3 DNA: TGCAGCGTTGTAGTTAACAATGAGCAGTTCTTC; CDR3 protein: CSVVVNNEQFF
J gene: TRBJ1-4; clone size: -; D gene: -; V gene: TRBV23-1; CDR3 DNA: TGCGCCAGCAATGATGGCGAAAAACTGTTTTTT; CDR3 protein: CASNDGEKLFF
J gene: TRBJ2-1; clone size: -; D gene: TRBD2; V gene: TRBV5-1; CDR3 DNA: TGCGCCAGCAGGGGAACGGGACTAGGAGGCCCGGGTGAGCAGTTCTTC; CDR3 protein: CASRGTGLGGPGEQFF
J gene: TRBJ1-2; clone size: -; D gene: -; V gene: TRBV27; CDR3 DNA: TGTGCCAGCAGTTTATCAGCGGACTATGGCTACACCTTC; CDR3 protein: CASSLSADYGYTF
J gene: TRBJ1-1; clone size: -; D gene: -; V gene: TRBV27; CDR3 DNA: TGTGCCAGCAGTTTCGGGGGCGGCACTGAAGCTTTCTTT; CDR3 protein: CASSFGGGTEAFF
J gene: TRBJ2-6; clone size: -; D gene: -; V gene: TRBV9; CDR3 DNA: TGTGCCAGCAGCGCAGGATACGAGTTCTCTGGGGCCAACGTCCTGACTTTC; CDR3 protein: CASSAGYEFSGANVLTF
J gene: TRBJ2-7; clone size: -; D gene: TRBD1; V gene: TRBV30; CDR3 DNA: TGTGCCTGGGGACAGGGCGACGAGCAGTACTTC; CDR3 protein: CAWGQGDEQYF